The 20 T cell receptor beta chains listed next were all sequenced from one sample in a study of T cells after posttransplantation cyclophosphamide. Produced via immunoSEQ multiplex PCR; TCRdb's table is partial and in-frame only. Found here are about 52,000 clones, approximately 94% of them singletons; the top ten hold 2.5% to 3%. Sequencing was carried out using PBMCs. These TCRs come from a woman aged 25 to 39 in good health and a related stem cell transplant donor.

The J gene is TRBJ1-3, the V gene TRBV7-2; tentatively, D is TRBD1 (5 bases). Trimming took off 5 bases at V and 2 bases at J, with 16 bases between the two ends. The CDR3 is 16 residues long. Germline assignment: CDR1 SGHTA and CDR2 FQGNSA. CDR3 sequence reads: CASSPIAGIAGNTIYF. The CDR3 DNA is TGTGCCAGCAGCCCCATCGCAGGGATTGCTGGAAACACCATATATTTT. The full variable domain, rest sourced from reference TRBV7-2 and TRBJ1-3, is GAGVSQSPSNKVTEKGKDVELRCDPISGHTALYWYRQSLGQGLEFLIYFQGNSAPDKSGLPSDRFSAERTGGSVSTLTIQRTQQEDSAVYLCASSPIAGIAGNTIYFGEGSWLTVV.

The CDR3 region has the DNA TGTGCCAGCAGCCAAGGGAGAGATACGCAGTATTTT. It codes for CASSQGRDTQYF. The rearrangement links TRBV14 to TRBJ2-3; D is uncertain. Germline CDR1 reads SGHDN; CDR2 reads FVKESK. The V and J ends lost 1 base and 5 bases respectively, with 4 bases between them. The CDR3 has 12 residues.

The chain combines TRBV5-4 with TRBJ2-5; D gene ambiguous. Trimming took off 0 bases at V and 4 bases at J, with 7 bases between the two ends. The CDR3 consists of 13 residues. In germline, CDR1 is SGHNT, CDR2 YYREEE (reference sequence). CDR3 coding DNA: TGTGCCAGCAGCTTGGTAGGCGGAGAGACCCAGTACTTC. Encoded protein: CASSLVGGETQYF.

The chain joins TRBV7-2 to TRBJ1-1, with TRBD1 matching over 8 bases. The ends lost 5 bases at V and 5 bases at J; junction bases unmatched: 7. This CDR3 comprises 14 residues. Germline lookup yields CDR1 SGHTA and CDR2 FQGNSA. Written as DNA, the CDR3 is TGTGCCAGCAGCGCGTGGACAGGGTCAACTGAAGCTTTCTTT. Translation gives CASSAWTGSTEAFF.

The rearrangement links TRBV15 to TRBJ2-7; D is undetermined. CDR1 and CDR2 from the germline V gene are LNHNV and YYDKDF (reference sequence). Between the trimmed V and J ends, which lost 5 bases and 0 bases, there was a span of 14 bases. The CDR3 contains 15 residues. The CDR3 region is CATSVLPLSSYEQYF. CDR3 nucleotides: TGTGCCACCAGCGTTCTCCCTTTGAGCTCCTACGAGCAGTACTTC.

This rearrangement joins TRBV11-2 to TRBJ1-6; D gene ambiguous. This CDR3 spans 17 amino acids. Per the germline V gene, CDR1 is SGHAT and CDR2 is FQNNGV. Between the trimmed V and J ends, which lost 1 base and 9 bases, there was a span of 19 bases. Here the CDR3 DNA reads TGTGCCAGCAGCTTAGTACCACGGGAGAGCTATGTTTCACCCCTCCACTTT. It translates to CASSLVPRESYVSPLHF.

This chain links TRBV27 with TRBJ2-7; D perhaps matches TRBD2 (5 bases). The CDR3 has 13 residues. The V gene's germline CDR1 is MNHEY and CDR2 SMNVEV (reference sequence). V was cut by 2 bases and J by 4 bases, with 9 bases left in between. CDR3 protein: CASSLGSPYEQYF. The CDR3, as DNA: TGTGCCAGCAGTTTAGGGAGCCCTTACGAGCAGTACTTC.

The chain couples TRBV9 to TRBJ2-7; perhaps TRBD2 as D (6 bases). CDR1 and CDR2 (germline): SGDLS, YYNGEE. The V and J ends lost 4 bases and 0 bases respectively, with 14 bases between them. The CDR3 extends over 15 amino acids. DNA of the CDR3: TGTGCCAGCAGCAAGGGGACTTCCTTCTCCTACGAGCAGTACTTC. Translated: CASSKGTSFSYEQYF.

The rearrangement uses TRBV4-2 and TRBJ1-1, with D maybe TRBD1 (5 bases). V was clipped by 2 bases and J by 3 bases, with 13 bases between them. CDR3 length equals 15 residues. The germline V gene encodes CDR1 LGHNA and CDR2 YNFKEQ. The CDR3 DNA follows: TGTGCCAGCAGCCAAATATCCCAGGGCGACACTGAAGCTTTCTTT. It specifies CASSQISQGDTEAFF.

The chain employs TRBV5-4 and TRBJ2-6; TRBD1 agrees at 10 bases. The germline V gene encodes CDR1 SGHNT and CDR2 YYREEE (reference sequence). V lost 3 bases to trimming and J lost 1 base; unmatched junction nucleotides: 7. This CDR3 comprises 18 residues. The CDR3 bases are TGTGCCAGCAGCTCGCCGGGACAGGGGACGTCTGGGGCCAACGTCCTGACTTTC. This translates into CASSSPGQGTSGANVLTF.

The chain has TRBV5-1 and TRBJ1-4, with TRBD1 matching over 7 bases. This CDR3 contains 15 residues. Trimming cost V 4 bases and J 4 bases; bases outside gene matches: 7. CDR1 SGHRS and CDR2 YFSETQ come from the germline V gene. The CDR3 loop reads CASSAEQGRNEKLFF. CDR3 DNA sequence: TGCGCCAGCAGCGCCGAACAGGGGCGTAATGAAAAACTGTTTTTT.

The chain links TRBV11-2 to TRBJ2-1; 7 bases agree with TRBD1. The CDR3 is 15 residues long. CDR1 is SGHAT and CDR2 is FQNNGV in the germline V gene. V shed 7 bases, J shed 4 bases, and the junction held 10 bases outside the gene matches. CDR3 DNA: TGTGCCAGCACCCCCGGGACAGCCGTTTACAATGAGCAGTTCTTC. Translating gives CASTPGTAVYNEQFF.

The V gene is TRBV5-8, the J gene TRBJ1-5; perhaps TRBD1 as D (5 bases). The germline V gene encodes CDR1 SGHTS and CDR2 YDEGEE. CDR3 length: 12 amino acids. The V end was cut by 3 bases, the J end by 5 bases, with 6 bases between. The CDR3 spells CASSSRDQPQHF. CDR3 bases: TGTGCCAGCAGCTCCAGGGATCAGCCCCAGCATTTT. The whole variable domain, remainder taken from reference TRBV5-8 and TRBJ1-5, is EAGVTQSPTHLIKTRGQQATLRCSPISGHTSVYWYQQALGLGLQFLLWYDEGEERNRGNFPPRFSGRQFPNYSSELNVNALELEDSALYLCASSSRDQPQHFGDGTRLSIL.

V and J are TRBV4-1 and TRBJ2-5; a weak D match, TRBD1 (6 bases). Trimming left V 2 bases short and J 2 bases short, with 15 bases between. Germline-derived CDR1 and CDR2 are MGHRA and YSYEKL. The CDR3 extends over 16 amino acids. In DNA, the CDR3 is TGCGCCAGCAGCCAACCCCCGGGACACACGCAAGAGACCCAGTACTTC. It yields the protein CASSQPPGHTQETQYF.

This chain joins TRBV4-2 and TRBJ1-2; a possible D gene is TRBD1 (5 bases). CDR1 is LGHNA and CDR2 is YNFKEQ in the germline V gene. The V gene lost 4 bases and the J gene lost 3 bases, with 18 bases spanning the gap. The CDR3 is 16 amino acids. CDR3 sequence (DNA): TGTGCCAGCAGCCCACCGGTGGGGCAGCACGACTATGGCTACACCTTC. Its translation is CASSPPVGQHDYGYTF.

This clone was observed a single time. The CDR3 loop is CASSLGGPSYNEQFF. The CDR3 nucleotides read TGTGCCAGCAGCTTAGGGGGTCCCTCCTACAATGAGCAGTTCTTC. The gene calls are TRBV5-4 and TRBJ2-1; D is perhaps TRBD1 (6 bases). Between the trimmed V and J ends, which lost 2 bases and 0 bases, there was a span of 9 bases. In germline, CDR1 is SGHNT, CDR2 YYREEE (reference sequence). The CDR3 is made up of 15 amino acids.

This clone is a singleton in its sample. The chain recombines TRBV4-2 with TRBJ1-5; D uncertain. From germline, CDR1 is LGHNA and CDR2 YNFKEQ. This CDR3 spans 15 amino acids. Deletions cut 1 base from V and 3 bases from J, with 10 bases between. The CDR3 here is CASSQVTGHNQPQHF. CDR3 bases: TGTGCCAGCAGCCAAGTGACTGGCCACAATCAGCCCCAGCATTTT.

The chain joins TRBV19 to TRBJ2-5; 8 positions agree with TRBD1. V trimming: 7 bases; J trimming: 5 bases; junction bases outside the gene matches: 6. The germline V gene encodes CDR1 LNHDA and CDR2 SQIVND (reference sequence). The CDR3 contains 13 residues. This chain's CDR3 is CASNTGGGETQYF. Here the CDR3 DNA reads TGTGCCAGTAACACAGGGGGAGGTGAGACCCAGTACTTC. Filled out from reference TRBV19 and TRBJ2-5, the complete variable domain reads DGGITQSPKYLFRKEGQNVTLSCEQNLNHDAMYWYRQDPGQGLRLIYYSQIVNDFQKGDIAEGYSVSREKKESFPLTVTSAQKNPTAFYLCASNTGGGETQYFGPGTRLLVL.

The CDR3 nucleotides are TGTGCCAGCAGTCGGGATTTCCAAGAGACCCAGTACTTC. This gives the protein CASSRDFQETQYF. The chain uses TRBV7-7 and TRBJ2-5; maybe TRBD2 (5 bases). Per the germline V gene, CDR1 is SSHAT and CDR2 is FNYEAQ (reference sequence). Trimming took 6 bases from V and 1 from J, leaving 9 bases between them. This CDR3 region has 13 residues.

This chain links TRBV28 with TRBJ1-3; D not resolved. This CDR3 comprises 13 residues. In germline, CDR1 is MDHEN, CDR2 SYDVKM. V lost 3 bases to trimming and J lost 1 base, with 4 bases between them. CDR3 sequence: CASSFGSGNTIYF. CDR3 nucleotides: TGTGCCAGCAGTTTCGGTTCTGGAAACACCATATATTTT.